The 20 T cell receptor beta chains below were found in one sample sequenced in a study of T cell responses to AZD1222 COVID-19 vaccine. The method was immunoSEQ multiplex PCR; TCRdb's version includes in-frame clones alone and lacks a portion of them. The repertoire holds approximately 130,000 clones, with about 90% as singletons. The sequenced sample was peripheral blood, obtained on day 0 of AZD1222 vaccination. The origin of the receptors is an adult in good health.

CDR3 in amino acids: CATASSRGPTYEQYF. The CDR3 DNA reads as TGTGCCACCGCTTCTTCGCGGGGCCCTACCTACGAGCAGTACTTC. The rearrangement joins TRBV24-1 to TRBJ2-7; possibly TRBD2 for D (6 bases). V lost 9 bases and J lost 2, with 19 bases in between. Per the germline V gene, CDR1 is KGHDR and CDR2 is SFDVKD. The CDR3 is 15 amino acids.

The chain carries TRBV29-1 and TRBJ1-2; D remains ambiguous. The CDR3 extends over 10 amino acids. Germline values: CDR1 SQVTM, CDR2 ANQGSEA. The CDR3 here is CVGLFYGYTF. The CDR3 DNA reads TGCGTGGGTCTATTCTATGGCTACACCTTC.

The V gene is TRBV18, the J gene TRBJ2-1; no clear D. The germline CDR1 and CDR2 sequences are KGHSH and LQKENI. Trimming pared 1 base from V and 7 bases from J, leaving 17 bases between. This CDR3 region has 16 residues. The CDR3 nucleotides read TGTGCCAGCTCACCACAATCGCCACAGACTCCTAATGAGCAGTTCTTC. It specifies CASSPQSPQTPNEQFF.

The chain uses TRBV28 and TRBJ1-4; D ambiguous. V was shortened by 5 bases and J by 4 bases, with 5 bases between the two germline ends. Germline V gene data show CDR1 as MDHEN and CDR2 as SYDVKM. The CDR3 is 12 amino acids. Here the CDR3 reads CASSVSNEKLFF. The CDR3 nucleotides read TGTGCCAGCAGTGTTAGTAATGAAAAACTGTTTTTT.

This clone was counted once. The V call is TRBV10-3, the J call TRBJ1-5; 7 bases agree with TRBD1. V lost 10 bases, J lost 2 bases, and 11 bases stayed unmatched. This CDR3 is built from 15 residues. CDR1 ENHRY and CDR2 SYGVKD come from the germline V gene. CDR3 DNA sequence: TGTGCCACCGGGACAGACTCAAGGGGCAATCAGCCCCAGCATTTT. Protein: CATGTDSRGNQPQHF.

The rearrangement links TRBV5-1 to TRBJ1-4, with D unclear. The ends were cut back, 4 bases at V and 4 bases at J, with 20 bases in the middle. The germline gives CDR1 SGHRS, CDR2 YFSETQ. CDR3 length: 17 amino acids. The CDR3: CASSQGSLRRGNEKLFF. In nucleotides, the CDR3 is TGCGCCAGCAGCCAAGGAAGCCTCCGCCGAGGTAATGAAAAACTGTTTTTT.

V usage is TRBV4-1 and J usage is TRBJ2-7; D unresolved. Germline V gene data show CDR1 as MGHRA and CDR2 as YSYEKL. The CDR3 contains 16 residues. Trimming took 1 base from V and 3 from J, leaving 16 bases between them. DNA of the CDR3: TGCGCCAGCAGCCAAGTTTTGGGGTATAAGAACTACGAGCAGTACTTC. As protein: CASSQVLGYKNYEQYF.

The rearrangement uses TRBV2 and TRBJ2-7; D not resolved. Germline loops: CDR1 SNHLY, CDR2 FYNNEI. Trimming cost V 6 bases and J 6 bases, with 12 bases left between them. The CDR3 runs to 12 residues. In nucleotides, the CDR3 is TGTGCCAGCAGGACGGACGGTTTCGAGCAGTACTTC. Protein: CASRTDGFEQYF.

The V and J genes are TRBV2 and TRBJ1-3; no clear D gene. V dropped 2 bases and J dropped 0 bases, with 8 bases sitting between them. From germline, CDR1 is SNHLY and CDR2 FYNNEI. This CDR3 has 15 residues. In DNA, the CDR3 is TGTGCCAGCAGTGAATCTGGGATCTCTGGAAACACCATATATTTT. This codes for CASSESGISGNTIYF.

The rearrangement uses TRBV5-1 and TRBJ2-1; TRBD2 matches at 11 bases. Germline assignment: CDR1 SGHRS and CDR2 YFSETQ. This CDR3 has 20 amino acids. V gave up 1 base and J gave up 0 bases; unmatched junction bases: 12. In nucleotides, the CDR3 is TGCGCCAGCAGCTTGTGGTCTACTAGCGGGAGAAGGGGCTCCTACAATGAGCAGTTCTTC. Translating it yields CASSLWSTSGRRGSYNEQFF.

This chain links TRBV6-1 with TRBJ2-7; D remains unclear. Germline V CDR1 and CDR2: MNHNS, SASEGT. With 2 bases removed from V and 1 base from J, the gap between germline ends came to 12 bases. The CDR3 consists of 15 residues. This CDR3 is CASSEWGHQSYEQYF. CDR3 nucleotide sequence: TGTGCCAGCAGTGAATGGGGTCACCAGTCCTACGAGCAGTACTTC.

This chain links TRBV6-5 with TRBJ1-2; 9 bases map to TRBD1. V was clipped by 8 bases and J by 1 base; unmatched bases: 8. The CDR3 runs to 15 residues. The germline V gene encodes CDR1 MNHEY and CDR2 SVGAGI. The CDR3 coding sequence is TGTGCCAGCGTGGGGACAGGGACCGGTAACTATGGCTACACCTTC. This encodes CASVGTGTGNYGYTF.

CDR3 amino acids: CASSYPRGAEAFF. Here the CDR3 DNA reads TGTGCCAGCAGCTACCCCCGAGGCGCTGAAGCTTTCTTT. The rearrangement uses TRBV3-1 (or the pseudogene TRBV3-2) and TRBJ1-1; D unclear. With 5 bases removed from V and 6 bases from J, the gap between germline ends came to 13 bases. Per germline, CDR1 LGHDT and CDR2 YNNKEL (reference sequence). This CDR3 contains 13 residues.

The J gene is TRBJ2-5, the V gene TRBV15, with D hard to call. Trimming took 0 bases from V and 5 from J, leaving 7 bases between them. In germline, CDR1 is LNHNV, CDR2 YYDKDF (reference sequence). This CDR3 spans 13 amino acids. The CDR3 DNA reads as TGTGCCACCAGCAGAGACCTTGGGGAGACCCAGTACTTC. This sequence encodes CATSRDLGETQYF.

The chain joins TRBV30 to TRBJ2-3; TRBD2 matches 13 bases. Germline V gene lookup returns CDR1 GTSNPN and CDR2 SVGIG (reference sequence). This CDR3 comprises 16 residues. V trimming: 3 bases; J trimming: 6 bases; junction bases outside the gene matches: 9. The CDR3 bases are TGTGCCTGGAGCCGAGGGACTAGCGGGACACGGGATACGCAGTATTTT. Translating it yields CAWSRGTSGTRDTQYF.

The chain is built from TRBV6-2 or TRBV6-3 and TRBJ1-5; perhaps TRBD1 as D (5 bases). The V gene lost 2 bases and the J gene lost 5 bases, with 16 bases spanning the gap. Germline V gene data show CDR1 as MNHEY and CDR2 as SVGEGT. The CDR3 runs 16 residues. CDR3 sequence (DNA): TGTGCCAGCAGTTACAGAGGTTGGCAGGGATATCAGCCCCAGCATTTT. Protein product: CASSYRGWQGYQPQHF.

The V call is TRBV11-2, the J call TRBJ2-1; D is unclear. Germline V lookup: CDR1 SGHAT, CDR2 FQNNGV. Trimming removed 1 base at V and 4 bases at J, with 14 bases between. This CDR3 is built from 16 residues. The CDR3 nucleotides are TGTGCCAGCAGCTTAGGGTACTATGACGGGTACAATGAGCAGTTCTTC. Translated, it gives CASSLGYYDGYNEQFF.

The chain joins TRBV6-4 to TRBJ2-1, with 9 bases identical to TRBD1. CDR1 and CDR2 (germline): MRHNA, SNTAGT. The ends lost 8 bases at V and 3 bases at J; junction bases unmatched: 11. There are 16 residues in the CDR3. As DNA, the CDR3 is TGTGCCAGCTCACCGGCCGGGACAGGGATCTACAATGAGCAGTTCTTC. This encodes CASSPAGTGIYNEQFF.

V usage is TRBV19 and J usage is TRBJ1-1; no clear D gene. The germline CDR1 and CDR2 sequences are LNHDA and SQIVND (reference sequence). The CDR3 totals 13 residues. V was cut by 5 bases and J by 5 bases, with 12 bases left in between. DNA of the CDR3: TGTGCCAGTAGTCCAAGGGAAACAACTGAAGCTTTCTTT. It yields the protein CASSPRETTEAFF.

This clone was observed once. The chain is built from TRBV5-4 and TRBJ2-3; D unresolved. The CDR3 is 14 residues long. Germline CDR1 is SGHNT and CDR2 is YYREEE (reference sequence). Between the trimmed V and J ends, which lost 2 bases and 1 base, there was a span of 8 bases. CDR3 sequence (DNA): TGTGCCAGCAGCTTTCCGGCGGGCACAGATACGCAGTATTTT. Amino acid sequence: CASSFPAGTDTQYF. The full variable domain, completed using reference TRBV5-4 and TRBJ2-3, is ETGVTQSPTHLIKTRGQQVTLRCSSQSGHNTVSWYQQALGQGPQFIFQYYREEENGRGNFPPRFSGLQFPNYSSELNVNALELDDSALYLCASSFPAGTDTQYFGPGTRLTVL.